This T cell receptor (beta chain) is drawn from a study of cytomegalovirus exposure and HLA in healthy donors. This clone was found once. The antigen remains unidentified. Whole-study results and caveats: Sequencing artifact likely explains a cluster of highly shared sequence variants. It was shown in a later analysis that HLA-associated TCR beta chains were more clonally expanded than other, equally common chains. An apparent linkage of common viral pathogens to several of the most significant clusters emerged in a later analysis.

V dropped 4 bases and J dropped 3; count of bases not matched to a gene: 10. This CDR3 has 17 amino acids. Germline values: CDR1 MGHRA, CDR2 YSYEKL. The PCR ran on 60 Vbeta and 13 Jbeta primers. Repertoires were generated with immunoSEQ multiplex PCR, while TCRdb's copy carries only in-frame clones and drops some. The table records about 55,000 clones, roughly 80% of them present only once. These donors, healthy bone marrow donors, were studied. The chain couples TRBV4-1 to TRBJ2-3; 10 bases match TRBD1. Material for sequencing was PBMCs. The source is a man younger than 40 in good health and CMV-seronegative. The DNA of the CDR3 is TGCGCCAGCAGCCGCAACGGACAGGGGGTGAGAACAGATACGCAGTATTTT. It is translated as CASSRNGQGVRTDTQYF.